This T cell receptor beta chain was sequenced during a study of blood T cells in healthy people across ages. PCR was performed a second time for about 7 to 11 cycles using a sample-barcoded 5' primer and a J-beta primer mix. MiXCR, run by TCRdb on the 5' RACE reads, gives a single entry per CDR3 protein. The sample includes some 930,000 distinct CDR3 sequences, almost 30% of them seen just once. The V gene's germline CDR1 is SEHNR and CDR2 FQNEAQ (reference sequence). CDR3 length: 15 residues. Study results and limitations: Long-lived donors exceeded aged donors in naive CD4+ cells and diversity. It was held that diversity estimates obtained from one million T cells represented underestimates.

As to this clonotype: Its specificity is unknown. Mismatch with germline at one junction end may stem from a read error.

This same sample was also taken into another study, of T cells of mothers and their children. That work adds: cDNA was made from all extracted RNA, around 1.5 ug per 15 ul. Sample barcodes and 2-4 random nucleotides were added by the M1S primer of the second PCR.

V usage is TRBV7-9 and J usage is TRBJ2-5; D tentatively reads TRBD1 or TRBD2 (5 bases each). The end of the DNA is better explained by TRBJ2-7, so the J call may be wrong. The TCR was taken from a woman aged 40 to 50 in good health. Sequencing was carried out using blood. CDR3 loop: CTSSQDQGRSDEQYF. The CDR3 DNA reads as TGTACCAGCAGCCAAGACCAGGGACGGTCGGACGAGCAGTACTTC.